One T cell receptor beta chain is described in this entry. Its antigen is as yet unknown. This PCR relied on a set of 60 Vbeta primers and 13 Jbeta primers. Assay used: immunoSEQ multiplex PCR; TCRdb lists only in-frame clones, some missing. The sample has 100,000 to 150,000 clones. The germline gives CDR1 SNHLY, CDR2 FYNNEI. V lost 5 bases and J lost 4; bases outside the gene matches: 6. CDR3 length equals 14 residues. Unrecorded immune exposure was likely among donors, who were nominally healthy when sampled. The data originate from a study of cytomegalovirus exposure and HLA in healthy donors. Study-wide points: TCR beta V- and J-gene trimming, according to a later analysis, was linked to a missense DCLRE1C variant. CMV serostatus was the sole immune exposure information available.

The J gene is TRBJ1-2, the V gene TRBV2, with TRBD1 identical over 8 bases. Source material: PBMCs. The clonotype comes from a woman between 40 and 50 years old in good health and CMV-seronegative. The CDR3 loop reads CASSMTGVSYGYTF. In DNA form, the CDR3 reads TGTGCCAGCAGTATGACAGGGGTCAGCTATGGCTACACCTTC.